This is a list of T cell receptor beta chains from one sample in a study of graft-versus-host responses after intestinal transplantation. Generated by immunoSEQ multiplex PCR, the TCRdb table keeps only in-frame clones and is missing some. The sample has over 45,000 clones; around 92% are singletons. These receptors have no known antigen. The specimen comprised unstimulated CD4+ T cells sorted from spleen or lymph node cells, sampled before transplant. The receptors here all came from a human donor who was the organ donor for an intestinal transplant. CDR3s include the opening cysteine and the closing phenylalanine or tryptophan. A D gene is named only where the DNA matches it firmly. Clone size is stated in some rows and not others, as once, few, many or a class when expanded.

cdr3_aa cdr3_nt d_call j_call clone_size v_call
CASSLSQDGYTF TGTGCCAGCAGCTTAAGTCAGGATGGCTACACCTTC . TRBJ1-2 . TRBV7-2
CASSIHPPSTDTQYF TGTGCCAGCAGCATACACCCCCCTAGCACAGATACGCAGTATTTT . TRBJ2-3 . TRBV28
CASSLQRTYEQYF TGTGCCAGCAGCTTACAGCGGACCTACGAGCAGTACTTC . TRBJ2-7 . TRBV7-2
CASSSANSNQPQHF TGTGCCAGCAGTTCCGCGAATAGCAATCAGCCCCAGCATTTT . TRBJ1-5 . TRBV6-6
CASRHGTANQPQHF TGTGCCAGCAGACACGGGACAGCCAATCAGCCCCAGCATTTT TRBD1 TRBJ1-5 once TRBV6-5
CASSVGGTLDEQFF TGTGCCAGCAGCGTAGGCGGGACTCTCGATGAGCAGTTCTTC . TRBJ2-1 . TRBV9
CASSPPTGTYNEQFF TGTGCCAGTAGCCCCCCTACCGGGACCTACAATGAGCAGTTCTTC . TRBJ2-1 once TRBV19
CAHGRGTGNTIYF TGTGCCCATGGTCGGGGAACCGGAAACACCATATATTTT . TRBJ1-3 few TRBV30
CASSVTVFPYNEQFF TGTGCCAGCAGCGTAACTGTTTTCCCCTACAATGAGCAGTTCTTC . TRBJ2-1 . TRBV9
CASSSLMDGASSGANVLTF TGCGCCAGCAGCTCCCTAATGGATGGGGCGAGCTCTGGGGCCAACGTCCTGACTTTC . TRBJ2-6 . TRBV5-1
CSAPVPIRQFF TGCAGTGCTCCGGTTCCAATACGGCAGTTCTTC . TRBJ2-1 . TRBV20-1
CASTSSGPNEQFF TGTGCCAGCACCTCTTCGGGTCCCAATGAGCAGTTCTTC . TRBJ2-1 . TRBV28
CASSEVTVSTDTQYF TGTGCCAGCAGTGAAGTTACAGTCAGCACAGATACGCAGTATTTT . TRBJ2-3 . TRBV2
CASSLVTTGSYEQYF TGTGCCAGCAGCTTAGTCACTACCGGCTCCTACGAGCAGTACTTC . TRBJ2-7 once TRBV7-2
CASSLRQGSSSYNEQFF TGTGCCAGCAGCTTACGTCAGGGTTCGAGCTCCTACAATGAGCAGTTCTTC . TRBJ2-1 . TRBV5-5
CASSSTDTQYF TGTGCCAGCAGCTCTACAGATACGCAGTATTTT . TRBJ2-3 . TRBV7-2
CASSLRLAGDPDTQYF TGTGCCAGCAGCTTGCGGCTAGCGGGAGACCCAGATACGCAGTATTTT TRBD2 TRBJ2-3 . TRBV5-6
CASSTRRELEQYF TGTGCCAGCAGCACCCGGCGGGAGCTCGAGCAGTACTTC TRBD2 TRBJ2-7 . TRBV11-2
CASSQAQDRTEAFF TGCGCCAGCAGCCAAGCCCAGGACAGGACTGAAGCTTTCTTT TRBD1 TRBJ1-1 . TRBV4-1
CASSVLAGGPGNEQFF TGTGCCAGCAGCGTATTAGCGGGAGGGCCAGGCAATGAGCAGTTCTTC TRBD2 TRBJ2-1 . TRBV9
CASRVGQVYSYEQYF TGTGCCAGCAGAGTCGGACAGGTATACTCCTACGAGCAGTACTTC TRBD1 TRBJ2-7 . TRBV5-6
CASSPLAGTSSTDTQYF TGTGCCAGCAGCCCACTAGCGGGGACTTCTAGCACAGATACGCAGTATTTT TRBD2 TRBJ2-3 . TRBV4-2
CASSQVGGEEQPQHF TGTGCCAGCAGCCAAGTAGGAGGGGAGGAGCAGCCCCAGCATTTT . TRBJ1-5 . TRBV4-2
CASSPGESNEQFF TGTGCCAGCAGCCCGGGTGAGTCCAATGAGCAGTTCTTC . TRBJ2-1 . TRBV11-3
CASSISGQGADTQYF TGCGCCAGCAGTATTTCGGGACAGGGAGCAGATACGCAGTATTTT TRBD1 TRBJ2-3 . TRBV5-1
CASSRPQGAGYGYTF TGTGCCAGCAGCCGGCCACAGGGGGCAGGCTATGGCTACACCTTC TRBD1 TRBJ1-2 . TRBV7-2
CASSQGSVNTEAFF TGTGCCAGCAGCCAAGGGTCAGTAAACACTGAAGCTTTCTTT . TRBJ1-1 once TRBV14
CASSLGPGQGNTIYF TGTGCCAGCAGCTTGGGGCCGGGACAGGGAAACACCATATATTTT TRBD1 TRBJ1-3 . TRBV5-4
CASSPPESNQPQHF TGTGCCAGCAGCCCCCCTGAGAGCAATCAGCCCCAGCATTTT . TRBJ1-5 . TRBV11-3
CASSRLESGYEQYF TGTGCCAGCTCACGCTTGGAAAGCGGCTACGAGCAGTACTTC . TRBJ2-7 . TRBV18
CASSLRGGGNQPQHF TGTGCCAGCAGTTTGCGGGGTGGGGGCAATCAGCCCCAGCATTTT . TRBJ1-5 . TRBV27
CASSLGGIGFGWINEQFF TGCGCCAGCAGCTTGGGGGGCATCGGGTTTGGCTGGATCAATGAGCAGTTCTTC . TRBJ2-1 . TRBV5-1
CASSPGPDGTSGTTDTQYF TGTGCCAGCAGCCCCGGGCCTGATGGGACTAGCGGGACCACAGATACGCAGTATTTT TRBD2 TRBJ2-3 . TRBV9
CSVRVGATYGYTF TGCAGCGTCAGAGTTGGGGCCACCTATGGCTACACCTTC . TRBJ1-2 . TRBV29-1
CASSEEESSGNTIYF TGTGCCAGCAGTGAAGAAGAGAGTTCTGGAAACACCATATATTTT . TRBJ1-3 . TRBV6-1
CASRNSYEQYF TGTGCCAGCAGGAACAGCTACGAGCAGTACTTC . TRBJ2-7 . TRBV28
CASSLVGPTGELFF TGTGCCAGCAGTTTAGTGGGGCCTACCGGGGAGCTGTTTTTT . TRBJ2-2 . TRBV28
CSAKFRGLGAFF TGCAGCGCAAAATTCAGGGGGCTAGGAGCTTTCTTT TRBD1 TRBJ1-1 . TRBV29-1
CASSEVPRHFVDTEAFF TGTGCCAGCAGTGAAGTACCGAGACACTTTGTCGACACTGAAGCTTTCTTT . TRBJ1-1 . TRBV6-1
CSVKEAAQETQYF TGCAGCGTTAAGGAGGCAGCCCAAGAGACCCAGTACTTC . TRBJ2-5 . TRBV29-1
CASSYPGGPTNEKLFF TGTGCCAGCAGTTACCCCGGGGGGCCAACTAATGAAAAACTGTTTTTT . TRBJ1-4 . TRBV6-6
CATSRTAATLRPDTQYF TGTGCCACCAGCAGAACAGCTGCGACACTTAGACCCGATACGCAGTATTTT . TRBJ2-3 . TRBV15
CAWSVQSAGELFF TGTGCCTGGAGTGTTCAATCAGCCGGGGAGCTGTTTTTT . TRBJ2-2 once TRBV30
CASSLDLGLGTDTQYF TGTGCCAGCAGCTTAGATCTGGGACTTGGCACAGATACGCAGTATTTT . TRBJ2-3 . TRBV7-8
CASSRRDGTEAFF TGTGCCAGCAGTCGGAGGGATGGGACTGAAGCTTTCTTT . TRBJ1-1 . TRBV6-5
CASSLVVGGRLAGVQETQYF TGTGCTAGCAGCTTAGTAGTCGGTGGTCGGCTAGCGGGGGTCCAAGAGACCCAGTACTTC TRBD2 TRBJ2-5 once TRBV7-7
CASTQGLYTDTQYF TGTGCCAGCACTCAGGGGCTATACACAGATACGCAGTATTTT . TRBJ2-3 . TRBV9
CATSRAGGVRGYTF TGTGCCACCAGCAGAGCGGGCGGGGTACGTGGCTACACCTTC . TRBJ1-2 . TRBV15
CASSESFLINEQYF TGTGCCAGCAGCGAGTCTTTCCTTATAAACGAGCAGTACTTC . TRBJ2-7 once TRBV27
CASSAWGPDTQYF TGTGCCAGCAGCGCTTGGGGCCCAGATACGCAGTATTTT . TRBJ2-3 . TRBV28
CASSPPTGTGSDTQYF TGCGCCAGCAGCCCCCCAACCGGGACAGGGTCAGATACGCAGTATTTT TRBD1 TRBJ2-3 . TRBV5-1